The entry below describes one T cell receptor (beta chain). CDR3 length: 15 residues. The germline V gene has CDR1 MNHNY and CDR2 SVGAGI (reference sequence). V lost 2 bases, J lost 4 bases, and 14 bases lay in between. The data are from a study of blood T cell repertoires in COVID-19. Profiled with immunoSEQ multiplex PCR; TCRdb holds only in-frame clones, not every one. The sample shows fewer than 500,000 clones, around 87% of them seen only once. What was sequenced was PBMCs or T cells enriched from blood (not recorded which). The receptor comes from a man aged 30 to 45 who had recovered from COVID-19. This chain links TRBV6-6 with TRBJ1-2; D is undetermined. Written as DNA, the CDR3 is TGTGCCAGCAGTTACCGGGATGGCACCATCTATGGCTACACCTTC. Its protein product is CASSYRDGTIYGYTF.